This note documents a single T cell receptor (beta chain) sequence. Generated by immunoSEQ multiplex PCR, the TCRdb table keeps only in-frame clones and is missing some. The repertoire holds some 70,000 clones, with approximately 97% as singletons. This record comes from a study of technical replicates of blood from a few donors. Germline V gene lookup returns CDR1 SSHAT and CDR2 FNYEAQ (reference sequence). Trimming removed 5 bases from V and 3 bases from J, with 11 bases in between. This CDR3 comprises 13 residues. The V call is TRBV7-7, the J call TRBJ2-7; the D gene is possibly TRBD1 (6 bases). This TCR came from a human donor in good health. The material sequenced was T cells isolated from PBMCs. CDR3 in amino acids: CASSPTGNYEQYF. DNA of the CDR3: TGTGCCAGCAGCCCGACAGGTAACTACGAGCAGTACTTC.